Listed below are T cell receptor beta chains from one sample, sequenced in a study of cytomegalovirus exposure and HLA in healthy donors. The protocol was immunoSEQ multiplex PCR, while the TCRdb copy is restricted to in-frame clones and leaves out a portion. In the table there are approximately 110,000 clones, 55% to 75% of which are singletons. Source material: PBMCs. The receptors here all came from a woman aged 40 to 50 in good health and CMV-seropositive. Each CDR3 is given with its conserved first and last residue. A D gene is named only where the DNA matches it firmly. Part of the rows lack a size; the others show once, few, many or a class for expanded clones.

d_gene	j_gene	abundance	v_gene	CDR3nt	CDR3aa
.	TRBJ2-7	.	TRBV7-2	TGTGCCAGCAGCCCCCAGTGGCAGGCCTACGAGCAGTACTTC	CASSPQWQAYEQYF
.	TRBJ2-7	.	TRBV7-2	TGTGCCAGCAGCTTGGACGGGAGCTCCTACGAGCAGTACTTC	CASSLDGSSYEQYF
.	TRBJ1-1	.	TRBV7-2	TGTGCCAGCAGCTTAGGGTTGGGGCTGAACACTGAAGCTTTCTTT	CASSLGLGLNTEAFF
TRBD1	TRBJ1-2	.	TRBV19	TGTGCCAGTAGCCGAGACAGGGCCAACTATGGCTACACCTTC	CASSRDRANYGYTF
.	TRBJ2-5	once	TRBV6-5	TGTGCCAGCAGTATGACATCATATTTGGAGACCCAGTACTTC	CASSMTSYLETQYF
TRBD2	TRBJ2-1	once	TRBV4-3	TGCGCCAGCAGCCAATGGACTAGCGGGGAGGCCTCCTACAATGAGCAGTTCTTC	CASSQWTSGEASYNEQFF
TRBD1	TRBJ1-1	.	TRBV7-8	TGTGCCAGCAGCTCAACAGGGGGATACACTGAAGCTTTCTTT	CASSSTGGYTEAFF
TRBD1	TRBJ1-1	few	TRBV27	TGTGCCAGCAGTTTATGGGGACAGGGGACTGAAGCTTTCTTT	CASSLWGQGTEAFF
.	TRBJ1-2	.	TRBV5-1	TGCGCCAGCAGCGTATCCCGACAGTCTAACTATGGCTACACCTTC	CASSVSRQSNYGYTF
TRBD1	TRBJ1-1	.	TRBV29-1	TGCAGCTACCGGGACAGCGCCACTGAAGCTTTCTTT	CSYRDSATEAFF
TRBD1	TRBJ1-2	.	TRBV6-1	TGTGCCAGCAGTGAATCAGGGACAGGGGGCTATGGCTACACCTTC	CASSESGTGGYGYTF
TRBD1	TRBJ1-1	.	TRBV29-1	TGCAGCGTTGAAGAAGGACAGGGGGGGTTAAATGAAGCTTTCTTT	CSVEEGQGGLNEAFF
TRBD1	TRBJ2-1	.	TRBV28	TGTGCCAGCAGTCCCGGGACAGGGGCCTACAATGAGCAGTTCTTC	CASSPGTGAYNEQFF
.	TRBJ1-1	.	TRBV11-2	TGTGCCAGCAGCTTGAGGGCGAACACTGAAGCTTTCTTT	CASSLRANTEAFF
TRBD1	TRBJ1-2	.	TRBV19	TGTGCCAGTAGCACGACAGGGAGTTGGATCTATGGCTACACCTTC	CASSTTGSWIYGYTF
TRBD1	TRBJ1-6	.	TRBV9	TGTGCCAGCAGCGCGACAGGGGCTAATGATTCACCCCTCCACTTT	CASSATGANDSPLHF
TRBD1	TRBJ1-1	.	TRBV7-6	TGTGCCAGCAGCAAACAGGGGGCAAACACTGAAGCTTTCTTT	CASSKQGANTEAFF
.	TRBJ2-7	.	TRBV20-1	TGCAGTGCTACGAGGGTTGGCGAGCAGTACTTC	CSATRVGEQYF
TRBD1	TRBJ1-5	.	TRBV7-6	TGTGCCAGCAGCACTTTAACAGGGGGGAGGACTAGCAATCAGCCCCAGCATTTT	CASSTLTGGRTSNQPQHF
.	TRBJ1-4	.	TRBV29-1	TGCAGCGTGCCCTCCATCGAGGGAGAAAAACTGTTTTTT	CSVPSIEGEKLFF
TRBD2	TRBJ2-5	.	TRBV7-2	TGTGCCAGCAGCTTAGTTACGACTAGCAGAGAGACCCAGTACTTC	CASSLVTTSRETQYF
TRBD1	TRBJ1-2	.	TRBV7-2	TGTGCCAGCAGCTACCCGGGACAGGGGGATGGCTACACCTTC	CASSYPGQGDGYTF
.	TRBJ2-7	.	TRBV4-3	TGCGCCAGCAGCCAGGTCCGAGACAGCTCCTACGAGCAGTACTTC	CASSQVRDSSYEQYF
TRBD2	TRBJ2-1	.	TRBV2	TGTGCCAGCAGTGAAGCCCTAGCGGGGGGATACAATGAGCAGTTCTTC	CASSEALAGGYNEQFF
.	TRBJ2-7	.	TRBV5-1	TGCGCCAGCAGCTTGGAGGTAGCCCACGGCGGGCAGTACTTC	CASSLEVAHGGQYF
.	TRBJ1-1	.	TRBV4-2	TGTGCCAGCAGCGGGCAGGGTAACACTGAAGCTTTCTTT	CASSGQGNTEAFF
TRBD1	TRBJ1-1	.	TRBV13	TGTGCCAGCAGCCAGGGACAGCTAAACACTGAAGCTTTCTTT	CASSQGQLNTEAFF
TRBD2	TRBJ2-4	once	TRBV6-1	TGTGCCAGCAGTAGATCGGGGGAGGGAAACATTCAGTACTTC	CASSRSGEGNIQYF
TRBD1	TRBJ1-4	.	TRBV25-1	TGTGCCAGCAGTGAATATCAGGGGGCAGATGAAAAACTGTTTTTT	CASSEYQGADEKLFF
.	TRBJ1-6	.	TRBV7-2	TGTGCCAGCAGCTTAGACTTTGGTTCACCCCTCCACTTT	CASSLDFGSPLHF
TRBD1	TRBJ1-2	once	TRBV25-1	TGTGCCAGCAGACAGGGGATGCTCTATGGCTACACCTTC	CASRQGMLYGYTF
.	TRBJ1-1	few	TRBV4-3	TGCGCCAGCAGCCGCGGGAATACTGAAGCTTTCTTT	CASSRGNTEAFF
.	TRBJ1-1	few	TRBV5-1	TGCGCCAGCAGCGATCCACAGGGAGTGAACACTGAAGCTTTCTTT	CASSDPQGVNTEAFF
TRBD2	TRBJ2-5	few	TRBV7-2	TGTGCCAGCAGTCTCGGACTAGCGGGGGGGCCGGGGGAGACCCAGTACTTC	CASSLGLAGGPGETQYF
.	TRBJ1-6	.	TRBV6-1	TGTGCCAGCAGTGAAGCAAGGGGCGTGGGTTCACCCCTCCACTTT	CASSEARGVGSPLHF
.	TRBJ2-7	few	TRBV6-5	TGTGCCAGCAGTCCCTGGACAGTCTCCTACGAGCAGTACTTC	CASSPWTVSYEQYF
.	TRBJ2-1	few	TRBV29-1	TGCAGCGTTGTAGGTCTAGCGTATTCCAATGAGCAGTTCTTC	CSVVGLAYSNEQFF
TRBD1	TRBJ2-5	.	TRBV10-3	TGTGCCATCAGTCTACAGGGGGCAAGCGAGACCCAGTACTTC	CAISLQGASETQYF
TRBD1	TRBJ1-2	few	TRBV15	TGTGCCACCAGCAGAGACCGACAGGGGTATGGCTACACCTTC	CATSRDRQGYGYTF
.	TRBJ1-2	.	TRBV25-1	TGTGCCAGCAGTGGGGTCAGGGTGTACGGCTACACCTTC	CASSGVRVYGYTF
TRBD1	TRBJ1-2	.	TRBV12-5	TGTGCTAGTAACAGACAGGGCGCCCGGAGTGGCTACACCTTC	CASNRQGARSGYTF
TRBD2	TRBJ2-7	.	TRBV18	TGTGCCAGCTCACCAGGGGGGGTTTTACTCGAGCAGTACTTC	CASSPGGVLLEQYF
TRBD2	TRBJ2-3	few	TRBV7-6	TGTGCCAGCAGTTTGTTGGCGGGGGAACCCGGAGATACGCAGTATTTT	CASSLLAGEPGDTQYF
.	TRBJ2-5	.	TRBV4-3	TGCGCCAGCAGCCAAGATTGGACAGAAGAGACCCAGTACTTC	CASSQDWTEETQYF
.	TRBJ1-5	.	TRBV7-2	TGTGCCAGCAGCTTAGTAAGAGGGAATAATCAGCCCCAGCATTTT	CASSLVRGNNQPQHF
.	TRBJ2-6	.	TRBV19	TGTGCCAGTAGGAGGGATGGGGCCAACGTCCTGACTTTC	CASRRDGANVLTF
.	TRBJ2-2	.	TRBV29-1	TGCAGCGTTGCTAGGGCAGGGCTGGACGGGGAGCTGTTTTTT	CSVARAGLDGELFF
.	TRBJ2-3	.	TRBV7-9	TGTGCCAGCAGCTTGTCAGGGAGCACAGATACGCAGTATTTT	CASSLSGSTDTQYF
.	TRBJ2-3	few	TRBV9	TGTGCCAGCAGCCCCCAGACAGTAACAGATACGCAGTATTTT	CASSPQTVTDTQYF
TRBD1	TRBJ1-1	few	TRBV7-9	TGTGCCAGCAGCTTAGGGGACAGTTTGTACACTGAAGCTTTCTTT	CASSLGDSLYTEAFF
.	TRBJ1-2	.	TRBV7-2	TGTGCCAGCAGTCAGTCCGGGACCTCAGGGGAGGGCTACACCTTC	CASSQSGTSGEGYTF